These 16 T cell receptor beta chains share one sample of origin, sequenced in a study of spatial heterogeneity in lung cancer. The time point here: sample taken at primary tumor resection. Researchers sequenced whole RNA taken from tumor, nontumor lung or frozen PBMC without sorting. TCRdb re-derived calls from the 5' RACE reads in MiXCR, one entry per CDR3 protein. The profile shows about 85,000 distinct CDR3 sequences, 15% to 25% of them singletons. The specimen was PBMCs, collected at surgery. Source of these receptors: a male donor with early-stage non-small cell lung cancer.

This clonotype was seen only a few times. This chain uses TRBV20-1 with TRBJ2-3, with D uncertain. Deletions cut 1 base from V and 0 bases from J, with 11 bases between. Germline CDR1 is DFQATT and CDR2 is SNEGSKA (reference sequence). This CDR3 has 15 amino acids. This CDR3 reads CSARGAASSTDTQYF. The CDR3 DNA is TGCAGTGCTAGAGGGGCAGCCTCTAGCACAGATACGCAGTATTTT.

This clonotype was detected only a few times. The chain couples TRBV12-3 or TRBV12-4 to TRBJ1-1; the D gene is possibly TRBD1 (5 bases). V was trimmed by 7 bases and J by 3 bases, leaving 15 bases between them. This CDR3 spans 14 amino acids. The CDR3 DNA is TGTGCCAGCAACAGACAGAGCGGTTACACTGAAGCTTTCTTT. Amino acid sequence: CASNRQSGYTEAFF.

The rearrangement joins TRBV4-1 to TRBJ2-6, with unresolved D. Germline CDR1 is MGHRA and CDR2 is YSYEKL. The V gene lost 2 bases and the J gene lost 1 base, with 15 bases spanning the gap. The CDR3 totals 18 residues. The CDR3 loop reads CASSQWLADASGANVLTF. In nucleotides, the CDR3 is TGCGCCAGCAGCCAATGGCTTGCAGATGCATCTGGGGCCAACGTCCTGACTTTC.

This clonotype was observed a few times. The chain recombines TRBV19 with TRBJ1-2; a possible D gene is TRBD1 (5 bases). Trimming shortened V by 5 bases and J by 2 bases, and 12 bases separated the two germline ends. The germline V gene encodes CDR1 LNHDA and CDR2 SQIVND (reference sequence). The CDR3 totals 14 residues. CDR3 coding DNA: TGTGCCAGTAGTGTGGAGACAGAGAACTATGGCTACACCTTC. Amino acid sequence: CASSVETENYGYTF. The complete variable domain, with remaining parts taken from reference TRBV19 and TRBJ1-2, reads DGGITQSPKYLFRKEGQNVTLSCEQNLNHDAMYWYRQDPGQGLRLIYYSQIVNDFQKGDIAEGYSVSREKKESFPLTVTSAQKNPTAFYLCASSVETENYGYTFGSGTRLTVV.

The genes are TRBV27 and TRBJ2-6; maybe TRBD1 (6 bases). Germline CDR1 is MNHEY and CDR2 is SMNVEV (reference sequence). The CDR3 is 17 amino acids. V was pared by 2 bases and J by 0 bases, with 11 bases between. The CDR3 DNA is TGTGCCAGCAGTTTACAGGGGAGAGGCTCTGGGGCCAACGTCCTGACTTTC. It encodes CASSLQGRGSGANVLTF.

On this clonotype: This may stem from a read error, because a much larger clone lies one nucleotide away. This chain links TRBV20-1 with TRBJ2-7; D ambiguous. The V end was cut by 3 bases, the J end by 4 bases, with 10 bases between. The CDR3 is made up of 12 amino acids. Germline values: CDR1 DFQATT, CDR2 SNEGSKA (reference sequence). CDR3 residues: CSASDLQYEQYF. The CDR3 DNA sequence: TGCAGTGCTAGTGACCTTCAGTACGAGCAGTACTTC.

This clonotype was observed a handful of times. The chain combines TRBV28 with TRBJ1-2; no reliable D call. The CDR3 loop spans 11 amino acids. Germline V gene lookup returns CDR1 MDHEN and CDR2 SYDVKM. V was pared by 4 bases and J by 0 bases, with 0 bases between. Here the CDR3 reads CASSSNYGYTF. DNA of the CDR3: TGTGCCAGCAGTTCTAACTATGGCTACACCTTC.

The chain employs TRBV6-2 or TRBV6-3 and TRBJ2-2; D possibly corresponds to TRBD2 (5 bases). The CDR3 totals 16 residues. V was shortened by 5 bases and J by 4 bases, with 17 bases between the two germline ends. Germline CDR1 is MNHEY and CDR2 is SVGEGT. CDR3 residues: CASSNTGVGSTGELFF. The CDR3 region has the DNA TGTGCCAGCAGTAACACCGGGGTCGGCAGCACCGGGGAGCTGTTTTTT.

This clonotype was counted a few times. The CDR3: CASSQDIRGVNEQFF. Here the CDR3 DNA reads TGTGCCAGCAGCCAAGATATAAGGGGGGTGAATGAGCAGTTCTTC. V is TRBV14 and J is TRBJ2-1; D could derive from TRBD1 or TRBD2 (6 bases each). The germline V gene encodes CDR1 SGHDN and CDR2 FVKESK. The CDR3 totals 15 residues. With 0 bases removed from V and 7 bases from J, the gap between germline ends came to 13 bases.

This clonotype occurred a few times. J is TRBJ2-3 and V is TRBV29-1; 9 bases fit TRBD1. Germline V lookup: CDR1 SQVTM, CDR2 ANQGSEA. The CDR3 is 16 residues long. Losses at the gene ends were 6 bases for V and 4 bases for J; bases not matched to a gene: 14. The CDR3 DNA sequence: TGCAGCGTCGGTAAGACGCTGGGACAGGGTCCAGATACGCAGTATTTT. Translated: CSVGKTLGQGPDTQYF.

This clonotype was counted only a few times. The chain has TRBV15 and TRBJ1-1; tentative D call: TRBD1 (6 bases). There are 13 residues in the CDR3. The V end was cut by 7 bases, the J end by 0 bases, with 9 bases between. CDR1 LNHNV and CDR2 YYDKDF come from the germline V gene (reference sequence). The CDR3 DNA is TGTGCCACCACCGAGGGGGTGAACACTGAAGCTTTCTTT. This translates into CATTEGVNTEAFF.

CDR3 amino acids: CASSSPGLVSYEQYF. The DNA of the CDR3 is TGTGCCAGCAGTAGCCCCGGACTCGTTTCCTACGAGCAGTACTTC. J is TRBJ2-7 and V is TRBV6-1, with D possibly TRBD2 on 5 matching bases. Trimming shortened V by 5 bases and J by 1 base, and 15 bases separated the two germline ends. The CDR3 is 15 residues long. Germline V gene sequence: CDR1 MNHNS, CDR2 SASEGT.

This clonotype is labeled as medium-sized. This chain connects TRBV3-1 to TRBJ2-5; no definite D call. This CDR3 comprises 12 residues. The V end lost 3 bases, the J end lost 1 base, and 3 bases lay between the germline ends. Germline V gene sequence: CDR1 LGHDT, CDR2 YNNKEL (reference sequence). The CDR3 reads CASSQFQETQYF. The CDR3 DNA is TGTGCCAGCAGCCAGTTCCAAGAGACCCAGTACTTC.

This clonotype has a handful of counts. The CDR3 DNA sequence: TGTGCCAGCAGCTTGGAAGTTGTGCTCAGCGAGCAGTACTTC. The encoded protein is CASSLEVVLSEQYF. V gene TRBV5-5 combines with J gene TRBJ2-7; D is ambiguous. Trimming removed 0 bases from V and 6 bases from J, with 13 bases in between. This CDR3 comprises 14 residues. Per germline, CDR1 SGHKS and CDR2 YYEKEE (reference sequence).

CDR3 residues: CSASGGMGTQYF. CDR3 in DNA: TGCAGTGCTAGCGGGGGGATGGGTACGCAGTATTTT. The chain carries TRBV20-1 and TRBJ2-3; 7 positions agree with TRBD2. The CDR3 totals 12 residues. Germline assignment: CDR1 DFQATT and CDR2 SNEGSKA (reference sequence). V shed 3 bases, J shed 8 bases, and the junction held 5 bases outside the gene matches.

At least ten counts were recorded for this clonotype. The chain couples TRBV11-1 to TRBJ2-1; a weak D match, TRBD2 (5 bases). The germline CDR1 and CDR2 sequences are SGHAT and FQDESV (reference sequence). V was shortened by 5 bases and J by 2 bases, with 13 bases between the two germline ends. CDR3 length: 15 residues. The CDR3 protein is CASSPSGNTYNEQFF. The DNA of the CDR3 is TGTGCCAGCAGCCCTTCCGGGAACACCTACAATGAGCAGTTCTTC.